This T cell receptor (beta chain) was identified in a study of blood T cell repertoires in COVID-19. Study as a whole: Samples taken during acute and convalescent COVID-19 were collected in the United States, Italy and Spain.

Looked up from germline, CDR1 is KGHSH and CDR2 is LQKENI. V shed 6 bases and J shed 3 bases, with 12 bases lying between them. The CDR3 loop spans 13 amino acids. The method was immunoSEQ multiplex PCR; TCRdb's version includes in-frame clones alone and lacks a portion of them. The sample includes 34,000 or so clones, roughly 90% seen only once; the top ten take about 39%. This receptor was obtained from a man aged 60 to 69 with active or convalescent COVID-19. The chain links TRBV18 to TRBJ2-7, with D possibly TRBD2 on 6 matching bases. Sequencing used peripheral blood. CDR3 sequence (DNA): TGTGCCAGCTCCGAGGGACTTTTCTACGAGCAGTACTTC. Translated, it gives CASSEGLFYEQYF.